The clone carrying this T cell receptor (beta chain) appeared many times. Its antigen is not identified. Breast cancer patients provided tissue from their axillary draining lymph nodes. This entry comes from a study of breast tumors, draining lymph nodes, adjacent tissues. One entry per CDR3 protein results from TCRdb running MiXCR on the multiplex PCR reads. Altogether more than 200,000 distinct CDR3 sequences are present, roughly 32% being singletons, with the ten largest covering 1.2% to 1.5%. Study-wide results and caveats: Tumor TCR diversity was below lymph nodes but above nontumor tissue. The lymph node origin of tumor T cells was framed as consistent with a hypothesis, not demonstrated. Luminal-like breast cancer showed significantly higher tumor–nontumor repertoire similarity than basal-like. Data fit most tumor T cells coming from lymph node, expanding in tumor.

The CDR3 loop spans 14 amino acids. Germline V gene lookup returns CDR1 DFQATT and CDR2 SNEGSKA (reference sequence). V was clipped by 5 bases and J by 7 bases; unmatched bases: 8. The sample consisted of axillary lymph node tissue. This chain connects TRBV20-1 to TRBJ1-5, with 10 bases that match TRBD1. The TCR sequence derives from a female donor with breast cancer. Some clones in this sample may be carry-over from other donors' samples. CDR3 DNA sequence: TGCAGTGCTGTAAGGACAGGGGGTAGCCAGCCCCAGCATTTT. Its protein is CSAVRTGGSQPQHF.